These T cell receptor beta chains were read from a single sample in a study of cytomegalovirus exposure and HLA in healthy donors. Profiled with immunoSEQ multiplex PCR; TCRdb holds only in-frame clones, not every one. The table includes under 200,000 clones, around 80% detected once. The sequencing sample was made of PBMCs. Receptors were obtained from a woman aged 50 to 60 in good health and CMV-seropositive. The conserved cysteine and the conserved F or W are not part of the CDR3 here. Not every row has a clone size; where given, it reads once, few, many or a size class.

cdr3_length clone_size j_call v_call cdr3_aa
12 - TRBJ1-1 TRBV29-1 SVERDSMNTEAF
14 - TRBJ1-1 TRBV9 ASSARGLPMNTEAF
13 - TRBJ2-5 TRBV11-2 ASRSWGTTQETQY
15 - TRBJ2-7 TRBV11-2 ASSLVSGGSAAYEQY
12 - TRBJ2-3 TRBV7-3 ASRLAASTDTQY
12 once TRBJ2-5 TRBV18 ASSRTGGGETQY
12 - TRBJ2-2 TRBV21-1 ASSKTVYTGELF
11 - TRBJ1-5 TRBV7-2 ASSQGGGQPQH
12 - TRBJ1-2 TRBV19 ASNPGQGLIGYT
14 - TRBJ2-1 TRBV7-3 ASSLREGRSYNEQF
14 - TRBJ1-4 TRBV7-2 ASSPRQGATNEKLF
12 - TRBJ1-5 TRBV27 ASSSQGSNQPQH
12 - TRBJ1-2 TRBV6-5 ASSPTGSVSGYT
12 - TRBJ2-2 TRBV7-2 ASSWDRGTGELF
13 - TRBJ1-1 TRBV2 ASSPRTGRNTEAF
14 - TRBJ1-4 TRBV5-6 ASSSTLHATGEKLF
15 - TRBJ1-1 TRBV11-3 ASSPRVRGEMNTEAF
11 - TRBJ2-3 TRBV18 ASSPRSADTQY
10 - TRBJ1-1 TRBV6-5 AIRTGNTEAF
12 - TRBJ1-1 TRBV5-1 ASSFTGGNTEAF
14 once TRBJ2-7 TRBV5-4 ASSVNIAGGALKQY
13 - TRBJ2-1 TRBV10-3 AISGGPGAYNEQF
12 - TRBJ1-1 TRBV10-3 AIRRTGDNTEAF
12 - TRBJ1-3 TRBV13 ASSSEVSGNTIY
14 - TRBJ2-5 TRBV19 ASSPPGTFLWETQY
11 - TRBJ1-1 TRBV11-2 ASSFPRDREAF
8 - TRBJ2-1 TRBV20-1 SAYRDEQF
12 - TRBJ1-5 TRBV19 ASSRDRYNQPQH
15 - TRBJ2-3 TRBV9 ASSSGGGQGLTDTQY
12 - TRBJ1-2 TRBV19 ASGTGTGSRGYT
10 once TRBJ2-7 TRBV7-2 ASTLVGVEQY
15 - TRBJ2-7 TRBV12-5 ASGLVRPGGGYYEQY
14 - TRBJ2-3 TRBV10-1 ASSLSSGGSTDTQY
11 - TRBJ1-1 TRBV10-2 ASSTGMNTEAF
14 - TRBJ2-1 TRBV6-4 ASSYDGRGQWDEQF
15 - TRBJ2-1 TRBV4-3 ASSQDTRLRGRNEQF